The T cell receptor beta chain under discussion was sequenced for a study of shared clonotypes between healthy human individuals. Across the whole study: Serving as donors were a couple of women and a few men, whose ages spanned 18 to 49. Study-level results: An effect of sequencing depth on clonotype sharing among donors was expected. Only blood underwent sampling, and tissue repertoires likely differ.

This clone was picked up a small number of times. The antigen remains unidentified. Naive-designated CD8 cells lacked CD45RO, were positively enriched for CCR7, and omitted terminally differentiated effector memory CD45RA+ cells. Adults of Caucasian background living in Nashville, Tennessee made up all donors. Sequenced by immunoSEQ multiplex PCR; TCRdb stores in-frame clones only, minus some. The data contain around 2.1 million clones, just over 90% of them singletons. Input material: naive CD8+ T cells from PBMCs. The clonotype originates from a man between 18 and 35 years old in good health. Some clones in this sample may be carry-over from other donors' samples.

The CDR3 coding sequence is TGTGCCAGCAGGTTAGCGGGTCTCGCCGGGGAGCTGTTTTTT. Translated, it gives CASRLAGLAGELFF. This chain uses TRBV27 with TRBJ2-2; 7 positions match TRBD2. The CDR3 spans 14 residues. The V gene end was trimmed by 6 bases and the J gene end by 6 bases; junction bases not matched to a gene: 7. Germline lookup yields CDR1 MNHEY and CDR2 SMNVEV (reference sequence).